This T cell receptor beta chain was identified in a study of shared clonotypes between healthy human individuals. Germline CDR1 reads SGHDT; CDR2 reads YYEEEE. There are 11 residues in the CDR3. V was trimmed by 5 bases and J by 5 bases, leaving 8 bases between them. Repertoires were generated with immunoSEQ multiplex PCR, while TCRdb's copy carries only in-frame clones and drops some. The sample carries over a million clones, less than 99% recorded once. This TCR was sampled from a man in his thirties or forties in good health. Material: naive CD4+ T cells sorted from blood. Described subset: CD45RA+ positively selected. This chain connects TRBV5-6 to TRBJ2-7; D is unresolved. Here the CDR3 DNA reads TGTGCCAGCAGGCTCGCTAACGAGCAGTACTTC. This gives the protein CASRLANEQYF.